What follows describes a single TCR beta chain. Germline V gives CDR1 SGHRS, CDR2 YFSETQ. Trimming removed 2 bases at V and 1 base at J, with 10 bases between. This CDR3 region has 15 residues. Constant-region reverse primers amplified full-length variable regions, followed by semi-nested Nested Universal Primer A PCR. One entry per CDR3 protein, called by TCRdb with MiXCR from the 5' RACE reads. The sample has about 9,100 distinct CDR3 sequences; over 55% are singletons. This receptor was obtained from a female donor with breast cancer. The source material was tumor-infiltrating memory CD4+ T cells sorted from the breast tumor. The subset is: memory CD4+ T cells, CD4+CD45RO+CD25-. The chain combines TRBV5-1 with TRBJ1-5; D is possibly TRBD1 (5 bases). CDR3 in DNA: TGCGCCAGCAGCTTAGAGGGGATGAGCAATCAGCCCCAGCATTTT. Amino acid sequence: CASSLEGMSNQPQHF.